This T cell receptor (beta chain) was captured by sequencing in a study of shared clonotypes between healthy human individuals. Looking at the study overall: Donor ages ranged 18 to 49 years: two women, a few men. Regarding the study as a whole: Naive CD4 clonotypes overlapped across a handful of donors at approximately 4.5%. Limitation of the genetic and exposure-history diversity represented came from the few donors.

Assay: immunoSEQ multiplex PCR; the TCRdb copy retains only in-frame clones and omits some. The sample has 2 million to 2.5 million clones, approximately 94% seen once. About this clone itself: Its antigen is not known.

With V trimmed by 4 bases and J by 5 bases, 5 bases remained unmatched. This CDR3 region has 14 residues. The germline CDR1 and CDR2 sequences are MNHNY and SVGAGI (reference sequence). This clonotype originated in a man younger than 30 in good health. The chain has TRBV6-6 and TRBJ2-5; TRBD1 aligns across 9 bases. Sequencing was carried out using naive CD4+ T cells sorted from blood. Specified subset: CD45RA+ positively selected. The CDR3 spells CASSFGQGWETQYF. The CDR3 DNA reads TGTGCCAGCAGTTTTGGACAGGGGTGGGAGACCCAGTACTTC.